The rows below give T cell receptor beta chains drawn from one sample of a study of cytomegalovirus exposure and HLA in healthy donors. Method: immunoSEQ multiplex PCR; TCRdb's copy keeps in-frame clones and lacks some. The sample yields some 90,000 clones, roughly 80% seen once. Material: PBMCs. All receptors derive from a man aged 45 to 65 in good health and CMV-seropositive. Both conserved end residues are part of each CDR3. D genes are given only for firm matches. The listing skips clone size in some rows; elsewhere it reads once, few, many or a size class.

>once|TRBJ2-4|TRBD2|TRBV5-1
CASTLDSGGGNIQYF
TGCGCCAGCACCCTAGACTCCGGGGGGGGGAACATTCAGTACTTC
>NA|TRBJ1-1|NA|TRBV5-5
CASSPSGSANTEAFF
TGTGCCAGCAGCCCCTCAGGCTCGGCGAATACTGAAGCTTTCTTT
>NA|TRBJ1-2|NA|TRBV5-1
CASSSGAVEDGYTF
TGCGCCAGCAGCTCAGGGGCTGTCGAGGATGGCTACACCTTC
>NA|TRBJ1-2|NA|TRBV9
CASSVGGEGNYGYTF
TGTGCCAGCAGCGTTGGGGGCGAAGGGAACTATGGCTACACCTTC
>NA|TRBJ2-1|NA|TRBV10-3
CAISLGSGNEQFF
TGTGCCATCAGCCTCGGATCGGGCAATGAGCAGTTCTTC
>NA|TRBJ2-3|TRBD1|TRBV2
CASRVQGVLADTQYF
TGTGCCAGCAGGGTTCAGGGGGTTCTGGCAGATACGCAGTATTTT
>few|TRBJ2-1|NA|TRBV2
CASSVGTPNEQFF
TGTGCCAGCAGTGTCGGGACACCTAATGAGCAGTTCTTC
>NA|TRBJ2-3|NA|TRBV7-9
CSSSLHSGGGTDTQYF
TGTTCCAGCAGCCTCCATAGCGGAGGGGGCACAGATACGCAGTATTTT
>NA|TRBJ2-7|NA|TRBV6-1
CASALEGPLDEQYF
TGTGCCAGCGCCTTGGAGGGCCCATTGGACGAGCAGTACTTC
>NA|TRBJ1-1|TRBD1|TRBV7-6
CASSSTPGDRNLAFF
TGTGCCAGCAGCTCAACCCCGGGGGACAGAAATTTAGCTTTCTTT
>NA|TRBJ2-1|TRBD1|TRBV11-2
CASSSGQSYNEQFF
TGTGCCAGCAGCTCGGGACAGAGCTACAATGAGCAGTTCTTC
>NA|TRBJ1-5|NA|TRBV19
CASSPSDRYNQPQHF
TGTGCCAGTAGCCCATCCGACAGGTACAATCAGCCCCAGCATTTT
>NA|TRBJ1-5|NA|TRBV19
CASSIAAQADYSNQPQHF
TGTGCCAGTAGTATAGCGGCACAGGCCGATTATAGCAATCAGCCCCAGCATTTT
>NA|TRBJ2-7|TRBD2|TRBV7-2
CASSLRLVLAGGNEQYF
TGTGCCAGCAGCTTAAGATTAGTACTAGCGGGAGGGAACGAGCAGTACTTC
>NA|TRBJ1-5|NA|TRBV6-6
CASSYPDQPQHF
TGTGCCAGCAGTTACCCAGATCAGCCCCAGCATTTT
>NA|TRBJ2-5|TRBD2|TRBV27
CASSLLSSGGRETQYF
TGTGCCAGCAGTCTCCTCTCCTCGGGAGGAAGAGAGACCCAGTACTTC
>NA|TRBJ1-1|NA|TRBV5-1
CASSGPSVSGVNTEAFF
TGCGCCAGCAGCGGCCCCTCTGTAAGTGGTGTTAACACTGAAGCTTTCTTT
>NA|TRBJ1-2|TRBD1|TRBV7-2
CASSSIRDRGGYGYTF
TGTGCCAGCAGCTCTATCCGGGACAGGGGAGGATATGGCTACACCTTC
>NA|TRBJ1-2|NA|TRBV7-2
CASKESATGPYGYTF
TGTGCCAGCAAAGAATCGGCGACAGGACCCTATGGCTACACCTTC
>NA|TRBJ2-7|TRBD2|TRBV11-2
CASSLLGLDRYF
TGTGCCAGCAGCTTACTCGGACTAGATCGGTACTTC
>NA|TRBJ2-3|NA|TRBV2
CASLSGNTDTQYF
TGTGCCAGCCTTAGCGGAAACACAGATACGCAGTATTTT
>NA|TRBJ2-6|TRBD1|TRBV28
CASSYTAGGASGANVLTF
TGTGCCAGCAGTTATACGGCAGGGGGCGCGTCTGGGGCCAACGTCCTGACTTTC